The 8 T cell receptor beta chains reported below all come from one sample, sequenced in a study of cytomegalovirus exposure and HLA in healthy donors. Both 60 Vbeta primers and 13 Jbeta primers went into the PCR. TCRdb's table, derived via immunoSEQ multiplex PCR, lists solely in-frame clones and lacks some. The sample shows some 190,000 clones, about four fifths of them seen only once. The specimen sequenced was PBMCs. These receptors were obtained from a middle-aged man in good health and CMV-seropositive.

The chain links TRBV7-3 to TRBJ2-7; D gene uncertain. V dropped 2 bases and J dropped 5 bases, with 10 bases sitting between them. Germline V gives CDR1 SGHTA, CDR2 FQGTGA. This CDR3 region has 13 residues. The chain's CDR3 is CASSLLGTHEQYF. CDR3 in DNA: TGTGCCAGCAGCTTATTGGGCACACACGAGCAGTACTTC.

The V and J genes are TRBV6-5 and TRBJ1-4, with unresolved D. The ends were cut back, 8 bases at V and 10 bases at J, with 17 bases in the middle. CDR1 MNHEY and CDR2 SVGAGI come from the germline V gene. The CDR3 extends over 13 amino acids. In nucleotides, the CDR3 is TGTGCCAGCGGCCCCACGGAGGACGGAAAACTGTTTTTT. As protein: CASGPTEDGKLFF.

The J gene is TRBJ1-2, the V gene TRBV7-6; TRBD1 aligns across 8 bases. Germline trimming cut 5 bases from V and 7 bases from J; bases unmatched to any gene: 12. CDR3 length equals 15 residues. CDR1 SGHVS and CDR2 FNYEAQ come from the germline V gene. CDR3 sequence (DNA): TGTGCCAGCAGCGAAGGCACCGACAGGGGTCCTGGCTACACCTTC. As protein: CASSEGTDRGPGYTF.

The chain uses TRBV7-2 and TRBJ1-2; 7 bases agree with TRBD1. The V segment lost 1 base and the J segment 7 bases; nucleotides outside the gene matches: 6. CDR1 and CDR2 (germline): SGHTA, FQGNSA. The CDR3 spans 14 residues. The CDR3 sequence: CASSLERQGGGYTF. The CDR3 DNA is TGTGCCAGCAGCTTAGAACGACAGGGCGGTGGCTACACCTTC.

V and J are TRBV30 and TRBJ1-1, with D possibly being TRBD1 (6 bases). V gave up 2 bases and J gave up 0 bases, with 16 bases separating them. The V gene's germline CDR1 is GTSNPN and CDR2 SVGIG (reference sequence). CDR3 length: 16 residues. The CDR3 loop is CAWSPSTRTVNTEAFF. As DNA, the CDR3 is TGTGCCTGGAGTCCTAGCACGCGGACAGTGAACACTGAAGCTTTCTTT.

The CDR3 DNA reads TGTGCCACCAGTCGAACCTGGGAGGTGCGGACTGAAGCTTTCTTT. Its protein is CATSRTWEVRTEAFF. J is TRBJ1-1 and V is TRBV19, with D unresolved. V lost 10 bases and J lost 5, with 23 bases in between. The CDR3 spans 15 residues. Germline V lookup: CDR1 LNHDA, CDR2 SQIVND (reference sequence).

This clone has a handful of counts. The chain links TRBV21-1 to TRBJ2-7; the table's D gene call, TRBD2, was not cross checked with the DNA. TRBV21-1 is a pseudogene locus. CDR3 size: 16 residues. In DNA form, the CDR3 reads TGTGCCAGCAGCAACATTCATAGCGGGACAACCTACGAGCAGTACTTC. It codes for CASSNIHSGTTYEQYF.

The V call is TRBV29-1, the J call TRBJ2-5; no reliable D call. The end of the DNA fits TRBJ2-7 better, so the J call may be wrong. Germline CDR1 is SQVTM and CDR2 is ANQGSEA. The CDR3 runs 11 residues. CDR3 DNA sequence: TGCAGCGTTGGATCCTCTTACGAGCAGTACTTC. Protein product: CSVGSSYEQYF.